This TCR beta chain was sequenced in a study of cytomegalovirus exposure and HLA in healthy donors. The germline V gene encodes CDR1 KGHSH and CDR2 LQKENI. The ends lost 2 bases at V and 9 bases at J; junction bases unmatched: 11. The CDR3 contains 16 residues. The PCR had 60 Vbeta and 13 Jbeta primers. The method was immunoSEQ multiplex PCR; TCRdb's version includes in-frame clones alone and lacks a portion of them. This table holds 150,000 or so clones, 64% found once. The source is a woman in her twenties or thirties in good health and CMV-seropositive. The rearrangement uses TRBV18 and TRBJ1-5; 9 nucleotides align to TRBD1. Sequences were obtained from PBMCs. The CDR3 nucleotides read TGTGCCAGCTCACCAACCGGGACAGGGTCTTCAGGGCCCCAGCATTTT. Residues: CASSPTGTGSSGPQHF.